This T cell receptor beta chain was obtained from a study of shared clonotypes between healthy human individuals (dated by TCRdb to about 2020). For the study in its entirety: A few men and a couple of women, aged 18 to 49 years, made up the cohort. For each donor, CD4 naive and CD4 memory were each run on three plates, CD8 naive on two plates, and CD8 memory on one plate. The study deeply sequenced blood TCR repertoires of five healthy adults to estimate repertoire size and the extent of clonotype sharing between individuals. Different laboratories and diverse techniques were used to prepare libraries and sequence TCR repertoires, to increase sequencing depth and limit assay-specific biases. Leukapheresis yielded between about 0.9 and 8.9 billion PBMCs per donor.

Healthy HIV-negative adults with no recently reported acute infections or vaccinations were included as donors. All donors were Caucasian adults living in Nashville, Tennessee, USA. Magnetic negative selection was used to enrich CD4+ T cells, after which naive cells were positively selected on CD45RA and the negative fraction became the memory subset. Blood was collected by leukapheresis, and PBMCs were isolated by Ficoll-Histopaque density gradient centrifugation and then cryopreserved in liquid nitrogen vapor phase. Analytical flow cytometry was used to check the purity and quantity of each magnetically sorted T cell population. From each sorted fraction, genomic DNA was isolated and quantified by UV absorbance on a Nanodrop 2000c. On this clone itself: The antigen it recognizes is unknown. No qualities accompany the bases; no much larger clone lies one base away.

Broad study findings and their caveats: Sampling was restricted to blood, and TCR repertoires in tissues likely differ from the TCR repertoires found in blood. Sharing across a handful of donors was observed for around 5% of naive CD4, 3% to 3.5% of naive CD8, 2% to 2.5% of memory CD4, and approximately 0.41% of memory CD8 clonotypes. The small number of donors limited the genetic and exposure-history diversity represented. Naive subsets generally had larger estimated clonotype richness than memory subsets. Pairwise subsampling led to the expectation that sequencing depth would affect the degree of clonotype sharing among donors. Incomplete sequencing was indicated by rarefaction of sorted-subset datasets, despite the large sequencing depth. Clonotypes shared by all four sorted-subset donors showed higher generation probabilities than non-shared clonotypes.

TCR CDR3 regions were amplified from genomic DNA by multiplex PCR using the deep immunoSEQ assay. Extracted genomic DNA from each cell subset was spread evenly across all wells of several immunoSEQ 96-well plates, with each plate serving as a replicate. Each replicate PCR for sorted subsets received around 210 ng genomic DNA, equal to 28,000 or so T cell genomes. The purified libraries were quantified using a Qubit 3.0 fluorometer, sized with a Bioanalyzer 2100, and then quantified again using the KAPA Library Quantification kit. Every immunoSEQ 96-well plate was sequenced on a dedicated single-read 150-cycle Illumina NextSeq 550 flow cell. As for how the authors treated the data: Because the immunoSEQ output held only junctional sequences and lacked quality scores, the filtering could not match the filtering applied to full-length reads. Sequences were annotated with PyIR, a Python wrapper for IgBLAST v1.9, using IMGT germline references to assign V/J genes and CDR3. Reads were filtered out if the reads had weak V/J assignments (E-value above 1e-6), no CDR3, stop codons, out-of-frame junctions, or ambiguous translated residues. A V3J clonotype was defined by an identical inferred V gene, J gene, and CDR3 amino acid sequence. To compute the percentage overlap between repertoires, the number of shared unique clonotypes was divided by the size of the smaller repertoire. Repertoire richness was assessed with RTK rarefaction, the Chao1 estimator, and Recon v2.1 estimates of unobserved clonotypes. Generation probabilities were computed with OLGA for all TCRbeta clonotypes obtained by the gDNA method from a few donors. Not all clones reach the TCRdb copy of this immuneACCESS table, which keeps in-frame sequences only. Checked studies attribute under half of the gap to unresolved V genes and leave the rest unexplained. Clone size and V and J calls were adopted from that table, with D and trimming inferred from the DNA. The sample table contains roughly 2,300,000 clones; only one count was recorded for under 95% of them. About 0.41% of the sample is taken by the ten largest.

Cut back by 4 bases and 8 bases, the V and J ends lie 16 bases apart. CDR1 and CDR2, per the germline V gene, are SGHRS and YFSETQ. The CDR3 measures 14 amino acids from cysteine to phenylalanine. Only CDR3 DNA is held: 42 bases, read in frame from base 1. This receptor chain uses TRBV5-1 and TRBJ2-1; the D segment cannot be called with confidence. The TCR was taken from a man aged 18 to 35 in good health. Some clones in this sample may be carry-over from other donors' samples. Material for sequencing was naive CD4+ T cells from PBMCs. In light of the paper, this sample's cell subset or site label describes: CD45RA+ positively selected. Read as DNA, the sequence is TGCGCCAGCAGCCCGATTGGCCACATTGATGAGCAGTTCTTC. It translates as CASSPIGHIDEQFF.